This TCR beta chain was recovered during a study of T-cell reconstitution after alpha-beta-depleted transplantation in children. Study-level results: T-cell counts and diversity were attributed mostly to newly produced T cells one year after transplant. Some patients owed their high day-60 TCRbeta diversity to surviving recipient T cells and thymic progenitors. Expanded graft clones, several hundred of them, were reportedly the source of alpha-beta T cells about two months after transplant.

For TCRbeta, the library was prepared with unique molecular identifiers. One entry per CDR3 protein, called by TCRdb with MiXCR from the PCR reads. The sample contains about 210,000 distinct CDR3 sequences, around a sixth of which appear only once. This CDR3 contains 17 residues. Germline CDR1 SGHDT, CDR2 YYEEEE. Trimming left V 0 bases short and J 0 bases short, with 13 bases between. Of note for this clonotype: Its cognate antigen is unknown.

This receptor was identified in a male patient aged 2 to 10 who had a stem cell transplant for acute lymphoblastic leukemia, so the T cells may come from the graft donor. Specimen: PBMCs, mostly from graft donor cells, collected 360 days after TCRalphabeta/CD19-depleted stem cell transplant. This chain links TRBV5-6 with TRBJ1-3; unclear D gene. The CDR3 DNA sequence: TGTGCCAGCAGCTTGGGTGCAAGGAACCCCTCTGGAAACACCATATATTTT. It yields the protein CASSLGARNPSGNTIYF.